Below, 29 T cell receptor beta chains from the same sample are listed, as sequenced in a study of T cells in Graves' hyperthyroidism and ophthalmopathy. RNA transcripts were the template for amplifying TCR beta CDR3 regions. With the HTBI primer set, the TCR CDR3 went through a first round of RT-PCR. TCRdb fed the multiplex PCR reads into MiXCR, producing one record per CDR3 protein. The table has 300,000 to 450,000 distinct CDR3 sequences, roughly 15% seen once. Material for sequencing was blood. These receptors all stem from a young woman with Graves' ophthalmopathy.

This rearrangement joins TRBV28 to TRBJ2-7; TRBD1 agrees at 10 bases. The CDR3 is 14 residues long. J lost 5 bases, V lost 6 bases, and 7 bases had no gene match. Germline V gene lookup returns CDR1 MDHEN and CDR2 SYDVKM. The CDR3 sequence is CASRSGQGLHEQYF. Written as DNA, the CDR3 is TGTGCCAGCAGGTCGGGACAGGGGTTGCACGAGCAGTACTTC.

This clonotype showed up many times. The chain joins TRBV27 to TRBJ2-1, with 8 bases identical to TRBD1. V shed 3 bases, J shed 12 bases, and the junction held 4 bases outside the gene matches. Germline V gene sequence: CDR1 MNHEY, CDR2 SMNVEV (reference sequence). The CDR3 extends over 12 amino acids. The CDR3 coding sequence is TGTGCCAGCAGTTTTGGCGGGACAGGGCAGTTCTTC. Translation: CASSFGGTGQFF.

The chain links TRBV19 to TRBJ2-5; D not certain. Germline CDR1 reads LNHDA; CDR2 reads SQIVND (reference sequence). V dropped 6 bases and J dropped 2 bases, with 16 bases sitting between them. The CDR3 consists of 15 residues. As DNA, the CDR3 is TGTGCCAGTAGCCCGGAAGACACCTTACAAGAGACCCAGTACTTC. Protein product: CASSPEDTLQETQYF.

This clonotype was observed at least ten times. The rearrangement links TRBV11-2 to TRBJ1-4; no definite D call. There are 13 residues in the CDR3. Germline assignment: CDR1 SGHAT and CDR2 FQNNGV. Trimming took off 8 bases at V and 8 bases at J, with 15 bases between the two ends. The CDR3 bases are TGTGCCAGCCTAAGCCCGCCCGGGGAAAAACTGTTTTTT. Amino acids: CASLSPPGEKLFF. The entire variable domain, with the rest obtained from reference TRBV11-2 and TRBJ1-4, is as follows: EAGVAQSPRYKIIEKRQSVAFWCNPISGHATLYWYQQILGQGPKLLIQFQNNGVVDDSQLPKDRFSAERLKGVDSTLKIQPAKLEDSAVYLCASLSPPGEKLFFGSGTQLSVL.

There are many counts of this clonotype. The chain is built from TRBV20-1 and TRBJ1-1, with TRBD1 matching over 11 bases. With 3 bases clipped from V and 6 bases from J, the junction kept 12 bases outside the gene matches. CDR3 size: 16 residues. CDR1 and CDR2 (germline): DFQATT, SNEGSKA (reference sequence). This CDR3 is CSASPGQGGALAEAFF. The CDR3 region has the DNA TGCAGTGCTAGCCCGGGACAGGGGGGAGCCTTGGCTGAAGCTTTCTTT.

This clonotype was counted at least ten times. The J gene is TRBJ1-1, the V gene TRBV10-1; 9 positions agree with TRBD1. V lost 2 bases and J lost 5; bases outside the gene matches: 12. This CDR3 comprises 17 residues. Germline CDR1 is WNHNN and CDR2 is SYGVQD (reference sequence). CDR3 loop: CASSEAFHPDRGTEAFF. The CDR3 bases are TGCGCCAGCAGTGAGGCCTTTCATCCTGACAGGGGGACTGAAGCTTTCTTT.

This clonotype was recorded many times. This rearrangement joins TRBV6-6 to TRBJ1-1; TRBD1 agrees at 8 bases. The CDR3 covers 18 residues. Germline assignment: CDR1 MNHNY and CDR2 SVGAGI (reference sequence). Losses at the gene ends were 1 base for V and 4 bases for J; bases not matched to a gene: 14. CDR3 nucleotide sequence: TGTGCCAGCAGTTACTGGGGAGGGGGACAGGCGGAGGTCACTGAAGCTTTCTTT. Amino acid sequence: CASSYWGGGQAEVTEAFF.

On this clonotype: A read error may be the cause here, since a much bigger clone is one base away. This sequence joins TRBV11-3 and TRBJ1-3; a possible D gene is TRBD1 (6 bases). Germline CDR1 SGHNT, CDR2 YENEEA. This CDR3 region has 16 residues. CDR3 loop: CASGLVGGTTGNTIYF. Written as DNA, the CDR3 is TGTGCCAGCGGCTTAGTCGGGGGCACCACTGGAAACACCATATATTTT.

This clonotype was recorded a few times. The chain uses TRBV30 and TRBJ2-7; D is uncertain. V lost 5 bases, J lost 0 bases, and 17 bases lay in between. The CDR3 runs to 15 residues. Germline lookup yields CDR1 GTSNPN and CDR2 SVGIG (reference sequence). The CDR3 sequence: CAWGSMGQSSYEQYF. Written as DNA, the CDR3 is TGTGCCTGGGGGTCTATGGGCCAAAGCTCCTACGAGCAGTACTTC.

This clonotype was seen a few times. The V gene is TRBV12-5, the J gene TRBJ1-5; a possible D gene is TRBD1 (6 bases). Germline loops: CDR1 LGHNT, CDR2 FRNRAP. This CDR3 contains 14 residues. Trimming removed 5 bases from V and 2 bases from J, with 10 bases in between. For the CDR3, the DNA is TGTGCTAGTGGTCCCCGACAGGGCAATCAGCCCCAGCATTTT. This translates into CASGPRQGNQPQHF. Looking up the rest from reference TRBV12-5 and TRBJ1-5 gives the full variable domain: DARVTQTPRHKVTEMGQEVTMRCQPILGHNTVFWYRQTMMQGLELLAYFRNRAPLDDSGMPKDRFSAEMPDATLATLKIQPSEPRDSAVYFCASGPRQGNQPQHFGDGTRLSIL.

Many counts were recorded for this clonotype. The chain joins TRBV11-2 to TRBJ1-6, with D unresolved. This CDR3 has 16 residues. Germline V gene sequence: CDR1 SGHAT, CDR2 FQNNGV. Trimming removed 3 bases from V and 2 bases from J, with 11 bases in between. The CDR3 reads CASSLGPGTYNSPLHF. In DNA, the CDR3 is TGTGCCAGCAGCTTGGGCCCAGGCACCTATAATTCACCCCTCCACTTT.

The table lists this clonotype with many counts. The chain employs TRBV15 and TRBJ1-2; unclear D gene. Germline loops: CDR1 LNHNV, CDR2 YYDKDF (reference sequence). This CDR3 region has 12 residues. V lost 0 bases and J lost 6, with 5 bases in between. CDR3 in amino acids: CATSRDHNGYTF. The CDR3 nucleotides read TGTGCCACCAGCAGAGATCACAATGGCTACACCTTC.

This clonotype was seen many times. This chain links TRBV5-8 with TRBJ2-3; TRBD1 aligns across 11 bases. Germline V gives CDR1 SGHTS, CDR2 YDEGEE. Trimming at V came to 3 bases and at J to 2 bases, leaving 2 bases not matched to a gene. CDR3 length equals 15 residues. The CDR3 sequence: CASSWGQGDTDTQYF. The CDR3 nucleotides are TGTGCCAGCAGCTGGGGACAGGGGGACACAGATACGCAGTATTTT. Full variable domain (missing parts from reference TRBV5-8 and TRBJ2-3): EAGVTQSPTHLIKTRGQQATLRCSPISGHTSVYWYQQALGLGLQFLLWYDEGEERNRGNFPPRFSGRQFPNYSSELNVNALELEDSALYLCASSWGQGDTDTQYFGPGTRLTVL.

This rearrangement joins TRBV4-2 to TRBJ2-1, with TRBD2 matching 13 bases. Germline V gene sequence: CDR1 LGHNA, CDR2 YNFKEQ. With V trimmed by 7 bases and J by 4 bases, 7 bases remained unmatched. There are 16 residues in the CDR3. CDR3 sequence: CASNPGTSGVYNEQFF. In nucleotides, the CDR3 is TGTGCCAGCAACCCGGGGACTAGCGGGGTGTACAATGAGCAGTTCTTC.

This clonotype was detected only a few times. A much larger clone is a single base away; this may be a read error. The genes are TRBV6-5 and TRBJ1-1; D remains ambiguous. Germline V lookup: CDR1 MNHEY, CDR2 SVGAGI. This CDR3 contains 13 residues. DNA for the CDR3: TGTGCCAGCAGTTACTCAACGCGGGGAGAAGCTTCCTTT. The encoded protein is CASSYSTRGEASF.

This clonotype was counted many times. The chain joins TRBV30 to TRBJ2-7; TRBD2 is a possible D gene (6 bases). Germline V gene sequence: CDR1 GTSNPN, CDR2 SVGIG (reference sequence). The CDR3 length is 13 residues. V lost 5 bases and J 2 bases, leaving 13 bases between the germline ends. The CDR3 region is CAWGRTTPYEQYF. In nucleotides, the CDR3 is TGTGCCTGGGGGCGGACTACGCCCTACGAGCAGTACTTC.

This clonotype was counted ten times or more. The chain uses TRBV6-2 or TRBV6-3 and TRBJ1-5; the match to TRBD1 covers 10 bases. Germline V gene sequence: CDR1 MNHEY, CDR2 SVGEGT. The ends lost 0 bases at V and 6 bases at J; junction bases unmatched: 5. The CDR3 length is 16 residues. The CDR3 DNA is TGTGCCAGCAGTTACTCGAGACAGGGGGCCGGTCAGCCCCAGCATTTT. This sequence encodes CASSYSRQGAGQPQHF.

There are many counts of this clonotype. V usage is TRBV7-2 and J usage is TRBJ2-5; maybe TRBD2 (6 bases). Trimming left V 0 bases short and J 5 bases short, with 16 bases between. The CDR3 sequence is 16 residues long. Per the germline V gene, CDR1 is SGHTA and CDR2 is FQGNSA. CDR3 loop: CASSLAGGALGETQYF. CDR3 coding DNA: TGTGCCAGCAGCTTAGCGGGCGGGGCTCTCGGGGAGACCCAGTACTTC.

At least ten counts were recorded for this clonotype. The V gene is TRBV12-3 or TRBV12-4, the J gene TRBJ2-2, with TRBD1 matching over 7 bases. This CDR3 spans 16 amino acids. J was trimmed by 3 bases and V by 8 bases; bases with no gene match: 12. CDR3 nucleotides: TGTGCCAGCTCGCCAACCGGGACAGTGGACACCGGGGAGCTGTTTTTT. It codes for CASSPTGTVDTGELFF.

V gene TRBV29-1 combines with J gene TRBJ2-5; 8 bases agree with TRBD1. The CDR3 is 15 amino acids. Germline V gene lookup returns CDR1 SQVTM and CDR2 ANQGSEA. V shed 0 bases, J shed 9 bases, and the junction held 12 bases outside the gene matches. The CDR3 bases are TGCAGCGTTGAAGACGGACAGGGCGCCGTTGGGGCCCAGTACTTC. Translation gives CSVEDGQGAVGAQYF.

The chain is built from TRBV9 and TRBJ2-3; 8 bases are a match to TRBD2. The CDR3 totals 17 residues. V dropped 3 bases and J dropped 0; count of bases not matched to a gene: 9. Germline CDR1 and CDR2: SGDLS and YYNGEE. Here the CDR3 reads CASSDMASGLSTDTQYF. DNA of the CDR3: TGTGCCAGCAGCGATATGGCTAGCGGGTTAAGCACAGATACGCAGTATTTT.

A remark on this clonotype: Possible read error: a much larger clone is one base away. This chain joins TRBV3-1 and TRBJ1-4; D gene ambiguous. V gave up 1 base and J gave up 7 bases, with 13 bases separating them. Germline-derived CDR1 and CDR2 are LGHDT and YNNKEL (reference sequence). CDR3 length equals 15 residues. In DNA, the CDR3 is TGTGCCAGCAGCCAAGTCAAAAGGAGAGGTGAAAAACTGTTTTTT. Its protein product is CASSQVKRRGEKLFF.

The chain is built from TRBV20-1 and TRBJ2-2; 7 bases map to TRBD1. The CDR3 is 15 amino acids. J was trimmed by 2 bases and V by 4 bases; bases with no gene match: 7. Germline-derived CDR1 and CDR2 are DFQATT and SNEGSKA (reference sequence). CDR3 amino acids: CSAKVTGSNTGELFF. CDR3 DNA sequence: TGCAGTGCTAAGGTGACAGGGAGTAACACCGGGGAGCTGTTTTTT.

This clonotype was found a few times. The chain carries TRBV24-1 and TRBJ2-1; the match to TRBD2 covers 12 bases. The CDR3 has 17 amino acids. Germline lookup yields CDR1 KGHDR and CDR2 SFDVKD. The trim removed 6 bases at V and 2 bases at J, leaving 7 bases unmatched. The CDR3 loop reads CATSTPTSGGPYNEQFF. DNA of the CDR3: TGTGCCACCAGTACTCCGACTAGCGGGGGCCCCTACAATGAGCAGTTCTTC.

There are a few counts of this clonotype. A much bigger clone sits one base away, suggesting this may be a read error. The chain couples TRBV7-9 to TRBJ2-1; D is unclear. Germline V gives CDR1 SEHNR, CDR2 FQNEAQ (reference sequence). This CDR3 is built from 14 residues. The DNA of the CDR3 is TGTGCCAGCAGCCAGGACCCCCCAAGGGATGAGCAGCTCTTC. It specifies CASSQDPPRDEQLF.

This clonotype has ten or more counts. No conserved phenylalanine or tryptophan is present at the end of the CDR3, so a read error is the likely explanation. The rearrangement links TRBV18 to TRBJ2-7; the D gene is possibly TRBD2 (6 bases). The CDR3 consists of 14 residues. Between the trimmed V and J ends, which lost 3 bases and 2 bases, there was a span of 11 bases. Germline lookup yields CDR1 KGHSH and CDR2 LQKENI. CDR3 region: CASSPGRTTYEQYL. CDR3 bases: TGTGCCAGCTCACCGGGGAGGACCACCTACGAGCAGTACCTC.

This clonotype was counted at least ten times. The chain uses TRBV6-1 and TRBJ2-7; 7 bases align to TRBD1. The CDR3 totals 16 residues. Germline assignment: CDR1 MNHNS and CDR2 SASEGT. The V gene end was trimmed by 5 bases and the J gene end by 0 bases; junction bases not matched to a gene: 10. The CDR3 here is CASSSGTAYYSYEQYF. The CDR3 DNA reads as TGTGCCAGCAGTTCAGGGACAGCCTACTACTCCTACGAGCAGTACTTC.

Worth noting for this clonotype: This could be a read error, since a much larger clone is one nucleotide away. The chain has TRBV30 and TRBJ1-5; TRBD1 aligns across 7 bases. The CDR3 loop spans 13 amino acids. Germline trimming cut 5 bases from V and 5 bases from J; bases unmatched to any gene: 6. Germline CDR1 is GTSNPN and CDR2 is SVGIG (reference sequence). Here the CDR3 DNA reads TGTGCCTGGGGACAGGCTCACGATCAGCCCCAGCATTTT. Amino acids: CAWGQAHDQPQHF.

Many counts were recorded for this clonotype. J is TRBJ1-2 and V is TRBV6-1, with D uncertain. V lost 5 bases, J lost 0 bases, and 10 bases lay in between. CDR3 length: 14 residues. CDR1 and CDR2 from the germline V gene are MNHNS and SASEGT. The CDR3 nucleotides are TGTGCCAGCAGTTCCGGACGGACTAACTATGGCTACACCTTC. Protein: CASSSGRTNYGYTF.